This record concerns one T cell receptor (beta chain) sequence. The antigen is not known. Sequence at one end of the junction differs from germline and may be a read error. The Oncomine TCR Beta short-read assay sequenced DNA from cultured CD4+ T cells. Investigators obtained genomic DNA by extraction from cultured CD4+ T cells. TCRdb re-called the PCR reads through MiXCR, storing one row per CDR3 protein. The data show roughly 20,000 distinct CDR3 sequences, 46% seen once. The data were taken from a study of vaccination and CD4 T cells after COVID-19. The study's findings and limits: Detection of a median about 85% of reactive clones in convalescent patients was confined to the period after vaccination.

Time point meaning: late sampling 161 to 241 days after vaccination in a few convalescent patients. The treatment here: roughly 11-day PBMC culture with coronavirus spike peptide pools or control peptides (ViraFEST assay). Via ViraFEST, peptide pools expanded antigen-specific T cells before TCR sequencing. The germline CDR1 and CDR2 sequences are SGHTA and FQGNSA. CDR3 size: 15 residues. The sequencing used CD4+ T cells from blood, cultured in vitro, collected about 7 months after SARS-CoV-2 vaccination. This chain uses TRBV7-2 with TRBJ2-3; D remains unclear. The receptor's source is a human donor who had recovered from COVID-19. The CDR3 spells CASSQDPAGTDTQYF. CDR3 in DNA: TGCGCCAGCAGCCAAGATCCGGCAGGCACAGATACGCAGTATTTT.